This TCR beta chain was documented in a study of blood T cell repertoires in COVID-19. Study-level background: Sample material is recorded as cDNA or gDNA derived from T cells, B-cell-depleted T cells, or PBMCs.

How the authors handled the data: How many nucleated cells were present was estimated from reference gene primer amplification. TCRdb's table, derived via immunoSEQ multiplex PCR, lists solely in-frame clones and lacks some. V and J calls plus clone size are reproduced from that table; the DNA served to infer D and trimming. Among fewer than 250,000 clones listed, around 85% were seen once. Trimming shortened V by 2 bases and J by 7 bases, and 14 bases separated the two germline ends. Looked up from germline, CDR1 is GTSNPN and CDR2 is SVGIG (reference sequence). The CDR3 consists of 14 residues. The TCR originated in a woman aged 50 to 65 with acute or convalescent COVID-19. Source material: peripheral blood. This chain uses TRBV30 with TRBJ1-4; TRBD1 is a possible D gene (6 bases). The CDR3 reads CAWSRQAGVEKLFF. The CDR3 DNA is TGTGCCTGGAGTAGACAGGCCGGAGTTGAAAAACTGTTTTTT.